These T cell receptor beta chains were read from a single sample in a study of T cell repertoires in cytomegalovirus infection. What these receptors recognize is not known. TCRdb re-called the reads through MiXCR, storing one row per CDR3 protein. The data contain about 470,000 distinct CDR3 sequences, 40% to 50% of them seen just once; the ten biggest clones take up about 45%. This specimen was cultured PBMCs, taken from culture after CMV antigen stimulation. All receptors come from a human donor in good health (CMV status not recorded). Some clones in this sample may be carry-over from other donors' samples. CDR3s include the opening cysteine and the closing phenylalanine or tryptophan. A D gene is named only where the DNA matches it firmly. Only part of the rows carry a size: once, few, many, or a class if the clone is expanded.

v_gene	d_gene	abundance	j_gene	CDR3nt	CDR3aa
TRBV2	TRBD2	.	TRBJ2-7	TGTGCCAGCAATCTAGCGGGGTACGAGCAGTACTTC	CASNLAGYEQYF
TRBV11-2	.	few	TRBJ1-6	TGTGCCAGCCGACGAGGGACGGTAATAAGCTCCTATAATTCACCCCTCCACTTT	CASRRGTVISSYNSPLHF
TRBV7-2	.	.	TRBJ2-5	TGTGCCAGCAGCCGGTACCAAGAGACCCAGTACTTC	CASSRYQETQYF
TRBV6-6	TRBD1	once	TRBJ2-2	TGTGCCAGCAGCCTTGACAGGGGGCTAGGCGGGGAGCTGTTTTTT	CASSLDRGLGGELFF
TRBV6-6	TRBD1	few	TRBJ1-5	TGTGCCAGCAGTTATAGCCGCGGGACAGGGGCATTTAGTGGGGAGGATCAGCCCCAGCATTTT	CASSYSRGTGAFSGEDQPQHF
TRBV7-2	.	.	TRBJ1-5	TGTGCCAGCAGCTTGGGGTTGTCGCCCCAGCATTTT	CASSLGLSPQHF
TRBV7-9	.	few	TRBJ2-7	TGTGCCAGCAGCTTATCCACCTACGAGCAGTACTTC	CASSLSTYEQYF
TRBV7-9	.	.	TRBJ1-5	TGTGCCAGCAGGTCGGCGTTAGTCGGCAATCAGCCCCAGCATTTT	CASRSALVGNQPQHF
TRBV6-1	.	.	TRBJ2-3	TGTGCCAGCAGGCCGGGACGAGCTCTCGATACGCAGTATTTT	CASRPGRALDTQYF
TRBV18	.	.	TRBJ1-2	TGTGCCAGCTCACCTTGGAAGCCCTCCCAGGGGTCCCGTAACTATGGCTACACCTTC	CASSPWKPSQGSRNYGYTF
TRBV12-3/TRBV12-4	.	few	TRBJ1-6	TGTGCCAGCAGCCACGGAGCGGCGAATTCACCCCTCCACTTT	CASSHGAANSPLHF
TRBV7-2	TRBD1	few	TRBJ1-5	TGTGCCAGCAGCAACCAGGGACAGGCCTTCAATCAGCCCCAGCATTTT	CASSNQGQAFNQPQHF
TRBV27	.	.	TRBJ2-7	TGTGCCAGCACTTCCCATCTCAGCGGCTACGAGCAGTACTTC	CASTSHLSGYEQYF
TRBV7-8	.	few	TRBJ2-7	TGTGCCAGCAGCTTATTGACGACTAGGAGGGTTACCTACGAGCAGTACTTC	CASSLLTTRRVTYEQYF
TRBV27	TRBD2	.	TRBJ2-5	TGTGCCAGCAGCGGTAGCGGGGGGGCCGAGACCCAGTACTTC	CASSGSGGAETQYF
TRBV10-3	.	.	TRBJ1-1	TGTGCCATCAGGGACACAAGAAACACTGAAGCTTTCTTT	CAIRDTRNTEAFF